This passage covers 21 T cell receptor beta chains from one sample sequenced in a study of human T cells and chemical hapten exposure (dated by TCRdb to about 2021). The library was made by RACE. These reads were obtained on a NextSeq 500. The public sequencing data were trimmed at Q25 with fastp and processed into clonotypes with MiXCR by TCRdb, which kept only in-frame beta chains. Every entry covers one CDR3 protein and lists the most common genes and DNA from its rows. The sample table records tens of thousands of distinct CDR3 sequences; 10% to 13% of these occur just once. The top ten constitute 2.2% of the sample. Read against the paper, the sample's time point label means: patch test 1, 2 weeks after DPC sensitization. The sample's treatment or condition label, decoded: therapeutic diphenylcyclopropenone sensitization with weekly scalp DPC. Specimen: whole blood, collected in connection with sensitization to the hapten diphenylcyclopropenone (DPC). The receptor source for this set is a man aged 40-50 years with alopecia areata. Some clones in this sample may be carry-over from other donors' samples.

This chain joins TRBV6-5 and TRBJ2-7, with TRBD2 as a possible D gene (5 bases). There are 13 residues in the CDR3. Trimming shortened V by 4 bases and J by 3 bases, and 10 bases separated the two germline ends. The V gene's germline CDR1 is MNHEY and CDR2 SVGAGI. Written as DNA, the CDR3 is TGTGCCAGCAGTTCACTCCGGGACTACGAGCAGTACGTC. It specifies CASSSLRDYEQYV.

This clonotype was picked up a small number of times. The chain recombines TRBV20-1 with TRBJ2-1, with unresolved D. V lost 4 bases and J lost 1, with 8 bases in between. Germline loops: CDR1 DFQATT, CDR2 SNEGSKA (reference sequence). The CDR3 has 13 amino acids. The CDR3 sequence: CSATSESYNEQFF. CDR3 nucleotide sequence: TGCAGTGCTACCAGCGAGTCCTACAATGAGCAGTTCTTC.

V gene TRBV5-1 combines with J gene TRBJ1-1; possibly TRBD1 for D (5 bases). Germline V lookup: CDR1 SGHRS, CDR2 YFSETQ. V gave up 2 bases and J gave up 1 base, with 12 bases separating them. The CDR3 spans 15 residues. CDR3 bases: TGCGCCAGCAGCTTCCAGGGCCAAACGAACACTGAAGCTTTCTTT. It specifies CASSFQGQTNTEAFF.

The chain uses TRBV28 and TRBJ2-5, with 9 bases fitting TRBD1. There are 14 residues in the CDR3. Trimming at V came to 6 bases and at J to 3 bases, leaving 5 bases not matched to a gene. The germline V gene encodes CDR1 MDHEN and CDR2 SYDVKM. CDR3 coding DNA: TGTGCCAGCAGGACAGGGGGGGTAGAAGAGACCCAGTACTTC. Protein sequence: CASRTGGVEETQYF.

This clonotype was recorded a few times. The V call is TRBV7-2, the J call TRBJ2-7; D may be TRBD2 (5 bases). The CDR3 length is 16 residues. The germline V gene encodes CDR1 SGHTA and CDR2 FQGNSA. Trimming took off 3 bases at V and 0 bases at J, with 15 bases between the two ends. CDR3 nucleotides: TGTGCCAGCAGCTTGACGGCCCGGAGGCACTCCTACGAGCAGTACTTC. It is translated as CASSLTARRHSYEQYF.

This clonotype has more than one count but fewer than ten. The V gene is TRBV12-3 or TRBV12-4, the J gene TRBJ1-3, with D hard to call. The CDR3 consists of 13 residues. V lost 4 bases to trimming and J lost 0 bases, with 4 bases between them. The CDR3 region has the DNA TGTGCCAGCAGTTACAACTCTGGAAACACCATATATTTT. Translation: CASSYNSGNTIYF.

The chain couples TRBV27 to TRBJ2-5; TRBD2 agrees at 7 bases. This CDR3 region has 19 residues. Germline CDR1 and CDR2: MNHEY and SMNVEV (reference sequence). Unmatched junction bases numbered 21, after V lost 8 bases and J lost 0 bases. The CDR3 DNA reads TGTGCCAGCCTTCCAGGGTTGGGGAGGGCCTTACAGTACCAAGAGACCCAGTACTTC. It specifies CASLPGLGRALQYQETQYF.

The chain carries TRBV7-9 and TRBJ1-4; 11 bases align to TRBD1. The CDR3 totals 16 residues. The V and J ends lost 6 bases and 3 bases, in that order; junction bases with no gene match: 6. Germline CDR1 and CDR2: SEHNR and FQNEAQ (reference sequence). Written as DNA, the CDR3 is TGTGCCAGCAGTTGGACAGGGGGCTTGGCTAATGAAAAACTGTTTTTT. It translates to CASSWTGGLANEKLFF. Complete variable domain (other parts from reference TRBV7-9 and TRBJ1-4): DTGVSQNPRHKITKRGQNVTFRCDPISEHNRLYWYRQTLGQGPEFLTYFQNEAQLEKSRLLSDRFSAERPKGSFSTLEIQRTEQGDSAMYLCASSWTGGLANEKLFFGSGTQLSVL.

This clonotype turned up a few times. This chain uses TRBV28 with TRBJ1-6, with TRBD1 matching 10 bases. There are 15 residues in the CDR3. V lost 3 bases to trimming and J lost 12 bases; unmatched junction nucleotides: 8. Germline V gene data show CDR1 as MDHEN and CDR2 as SYDVKM. The CDR3 nucleotides read TGTGCCAGCAGTTTGTCGACAGGGGGCGAGAAACCCCTCCACTTT. This encodes CASSLSTGGEKPLHF.

This clonotype was seen ten or more times. The chain is built from TRBV20-1 and TRBJ1-5; D may be TRBD1 (5 bases). Germline CDR1 DFQATT, CDR2 SNEGSKA (reference sequence). Trimming shortened V by 1 base and J by 6 bases, and 16 bases separated the two germline ends. CDR3 length: 15 residues. CDR3 sequence: CSARALGQGGQPQHF. Written as DNA, the CDR3 is TGCAGTGCTAGAGCCCTGGGGCAGGGTGGTCAGCCCCAGCATTTT.

The chain couples TRBV7-2 to TRBJ2-7, with D perhaps TRBD1 or TRBD2 (6 bases each). CDR1 is SGHTA and CDR2 is FQGNSA in the germline V gene. V lost 5 bases and J 0 bases, leaving 11 bases between the germline ends. The CDR3 runs to 14 residues. CDR3 amino acids: CASSPGASSYEQYF. The CDR3 DNA reads as TGTGCCAGCAGCCCGGGGGCTAGCTCCTACGAGCAGTACTTC.

The chain combines TRBV28 with TRBJ2-3; 8 bases are shared with TRBD2. Germline V CDR1 and CDR2: MDHEN, SYDVKM. J lost 0 bases, V lost 4 bases, and 12 bases had no gene match. The CDR3 is 18 residues long. The DNA for the CDR3 is TGTGCCAGCAGTTCATGGGCAACTAGCGGAACTAGCACAGATACGCAGTATTTT. This sequence encodes CASSSWATSGTSTDTQYF. The complete variable domain, with remaining parts taken from reference TRBV28 and TRBJ2-3, reads DVKVTQSSRYLVKRTGEKVFLECVQDMDHENMFWYRQDPGLGLRLIYFSYDVKMKEKGDIPEGYSVSREKKERFSLILESASTNQTSMYLCASSSWATSGTSTDTQYFGPGTRLTVL.

This clonotype came up a few times. The chain carries TRBV18 and TRBJ2-3; D unclear. Germline assignment: CDR1 KGHSH and CDR2 LQKENI. V gave up 6 bases and J gave up 4 bases, with 20 bases separating them. CDR3 length: 16 amino acids. The CDR3 nucleotides read TGTGCCAGCTCGTTTCTGGACCCGGCGGTCGCAGATACGCAGTATTTT. This gives the protein CASSFLDPAVADTQYF. Combining the CDR3 with reference TRBV18 and TRBJ2-3 gives the whole variable domain NAGVMQNPRHLVRRRGQEARLRCSPMKGHSHVYWYRQLPEEGLKFMVYLQKENIIDESGMPKERFSAEFPKEGPSILRIQQVVRGDSAAYFCASSFLDPAVADTQYFGPGTRLTVL.

This clonotype appeared a few times. The CDR3 here is CASSARGTQETQYF. The CDR3 nucleotides are TGTGCCAGCAGCGCCCGAGGAACCCAAGAGACCCAGTACTTC. The V gene is TRBV13, the J gene TRBJ2-5; D is undetermined. V lost 5 bases to trimming and J lost 1 base, with 11 bases between them. The CDR3 loop spans 14 amino acids. Germline values: CDR1 PRHDT, CDR2 FYEKMQ (reference sequence).

This clonotype showed up many times. The chain couples TRBV30 to TRBJ1-1, with 8 nucleotides matching TRBD1. The CDR3 consists of 13 residues. Losses at the gene ends were 5 bases for V and 1 base for J; bases not matched to a gene: 3. From germline, CDR1 is GTSNPN and CDR2 SVGIG (reference sequence). This CDR3 reads CAWDRGPNTEAFF. The CDR3 region has the DNA TGTGCCTGGGACAGGGGCCCGAACACTGAAGCTTTCTTT. The full variable domain, with the rest looked up from reference TRBV30 and TRBJ1-1, is SQTIHQWPATLVQPVGSPLSLECTVEGTSNPNLYWYRQAAGRGLQLLFYSVGIGQISSEVPQNLSASRPQDRQFILSSKKLLLSDSGFYLCAWDRGPNTEAFFGQGTRLTVV.

In this sample, this clonotype turned up a few times. The chain links TRBV5-1 to TRBJ2-1; 13 nucleotides agree with TRBD2. Germline CDR1 reads SGHRS; CDR2 reads YFSETQ. The CDR3 is made up of 19 amino acids. J gave up 4 bases and V 6 bases, and 16 bases lay outside the gene matches. CDR3 protein: CASMDRSGTSGKIYNEQFF. CDR3 sequence (DNA): TGCGCCAGCATGGACCGTTCCGGGACTAGCGGGAAGATTTACAATGAGCAGTTCTTC.

At least ten counts were recorded for this clonotype. The chain couples TRBV14 to TRBJ1-1; a weak D match, TRBD1 (6 bases). Between the trimmed V and J ends, which lost 1 base and 5 bases, there was a span of 11 bases. CDR1 is SGHDN and CDR2 is FVKESK in the germline V gene. The CDR3 totals 14 residues. CDR3 sequence: CASSQVRGGTEAFF. The CDR3 nucleotides are TGTGCCAGCAGCCAAGTCAGGGGAGGGACTGAAGCTTTCTTT.

This clonotype was detected only a few times. The chain links TRBV9 to TRBJ2-3; 8 nucleotides align to TRBD2. J gave up 2 bases and V 0 bases, and 5 bases lay outside the gene matches. Germline V CDR1 and CDR2: SGDLS, YYNGEE. This CDR3 is 16 amino acids long. The CDR3 loop is CASSVGAGGITDTQYF. The CDR3, as DNA: TGTGCCAGCAGCGTAGGGGCGGGAGGTATCACAGATACGCAGTATTTT. The whole variable domain, remainder taken from reference TRBV9 and TRBJ2-3, is DSGVTQTPKHLITATGQRVTLRCSPRSGDLSVYWYQQSLDQGLQFLIQYYNGEERAKGNILERFSAQQFPDLHSELNLSSLELGDSALYFCASSVGAGGITDTQYFGPGTRLTVL.

This clonotype showed up many times. V and J are TRBV21-1 and TRBJ1-5. TRBV21-1 is designated a pseudogene. The CDR3 is 16 amino acids. This CDR3 is CASSKVTVYSNQPQHF. The CDR3 coding sequence is TGTGCCAGCAGCAAAGTAACGGTATATAGCAATCAGCCCCAGCATTTT.

The table lists this clonotype with a few counts. The CDR3 nucleotides are TGTGCCAGCTCAGGGGGACTAGCGGGAGTCGAGCAGTACGTC. Its protein product is CASSGGLAGVEQYV. The chain employs TRBV2 and TRBJ2-7; 14 nucleotides line up with TRBD2. This CDR3 region has 14 residues. Trimming at V came to 8 bases and at J to 6 bases, leaving 6 bases not matched to a gene. Germline assignment: CDR1 SNHLY and CDR2 FYNNEI.

CDR3 nucleotide sequence: TGTGCCAGCAGTTCTACCCCACAGGGGGTTGGCACTGAAGCTTTCTTT. It specifies CASSSTPQGVGTEAFF. The chain carries TRBV12-3 or TRBV12-4 and TRBJ1-1; 8 bases align to TRBD1. The CDR3 is made up of 16 amino acids. V was pared by 4 bases and J by 4 bases, with 11 bases of the junction left unmatched.